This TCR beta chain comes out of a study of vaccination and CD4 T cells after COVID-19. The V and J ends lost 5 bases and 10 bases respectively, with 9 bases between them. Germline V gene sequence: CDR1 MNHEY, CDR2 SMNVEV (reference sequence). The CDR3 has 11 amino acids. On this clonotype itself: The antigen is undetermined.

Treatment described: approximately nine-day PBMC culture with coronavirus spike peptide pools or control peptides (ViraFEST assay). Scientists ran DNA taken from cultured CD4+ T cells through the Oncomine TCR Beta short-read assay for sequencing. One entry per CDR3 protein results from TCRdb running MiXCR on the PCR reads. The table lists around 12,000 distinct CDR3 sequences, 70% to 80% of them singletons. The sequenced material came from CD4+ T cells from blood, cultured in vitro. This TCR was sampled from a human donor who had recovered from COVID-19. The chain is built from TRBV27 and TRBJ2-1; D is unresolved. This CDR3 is CASSARGEQFF. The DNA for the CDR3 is TGTGCCAGCAGTGCCCGTGGGGAGCAGTTCTTC.